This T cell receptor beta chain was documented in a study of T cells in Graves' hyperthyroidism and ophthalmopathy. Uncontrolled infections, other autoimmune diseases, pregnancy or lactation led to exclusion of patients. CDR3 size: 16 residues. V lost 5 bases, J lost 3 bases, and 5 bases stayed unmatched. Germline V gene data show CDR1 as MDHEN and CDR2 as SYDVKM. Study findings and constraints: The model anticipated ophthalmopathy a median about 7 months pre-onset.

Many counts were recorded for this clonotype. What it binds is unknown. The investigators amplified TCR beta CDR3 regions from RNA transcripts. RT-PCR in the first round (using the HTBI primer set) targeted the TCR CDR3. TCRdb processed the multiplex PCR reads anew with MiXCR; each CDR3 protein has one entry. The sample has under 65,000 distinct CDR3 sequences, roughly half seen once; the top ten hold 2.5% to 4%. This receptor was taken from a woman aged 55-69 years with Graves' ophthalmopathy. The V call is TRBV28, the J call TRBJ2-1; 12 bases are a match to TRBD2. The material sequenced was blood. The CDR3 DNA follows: TGTGCCAGCAGTGAATGGACTAGCGGGGTCTACAATGAGCAGTTCTTC. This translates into CASSEWTSGVYNEQFF. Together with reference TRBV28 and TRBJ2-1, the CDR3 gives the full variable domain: DVKVTQSSRYLVKRTGEKVFLECVQDMDHENMFWYRQDPGLGLRLIYFSYDVKMKEKGDIPEGYSVSREKKERFSLILESASTNQTSMYLCASSEWTSGVYNEQFFGPGTRLTVL.